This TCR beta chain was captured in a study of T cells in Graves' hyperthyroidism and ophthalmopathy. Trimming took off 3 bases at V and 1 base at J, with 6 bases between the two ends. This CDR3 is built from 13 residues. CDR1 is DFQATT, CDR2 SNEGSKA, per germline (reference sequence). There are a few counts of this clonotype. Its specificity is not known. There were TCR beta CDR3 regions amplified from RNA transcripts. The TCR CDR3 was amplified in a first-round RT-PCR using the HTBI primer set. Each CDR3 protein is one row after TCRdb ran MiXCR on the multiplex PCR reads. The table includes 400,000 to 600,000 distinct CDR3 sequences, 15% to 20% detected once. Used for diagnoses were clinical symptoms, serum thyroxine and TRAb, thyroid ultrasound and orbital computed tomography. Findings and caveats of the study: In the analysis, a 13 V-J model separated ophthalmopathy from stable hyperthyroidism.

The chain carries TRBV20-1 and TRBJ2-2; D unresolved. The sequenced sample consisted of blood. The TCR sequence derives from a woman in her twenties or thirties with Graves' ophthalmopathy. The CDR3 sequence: CSASIRNTGELFF. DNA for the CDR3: TGCAGTGCTAGTATCCGGAACACCGGGGAGCTGTTTTTT.